This TCR beta chain was captured by sequencing in a study of blood T cell repertoires in COVID-19. Study context: Sources were T cells, B-cell-depleted T cells, or PBMCs; the material itself was cDNA or gDNA.

Clinical history reported by participants formed the basis on which cohorts were assigned. Two negative PCRs, clearance, or symptom resolution characterized the recovered Cohort 3 donors. Original processing methods: Amplifying reference gene primers gave estimates of nucleated cell counts. The repertoire was sequenced with immunoSEQ multiplex PCR; TCRdb's copy has only in-frame clones and lacks some. V, J and clone size are those of that table, while D and trimming were read from the DNA. In the table there are hundreds of thousands of clones, approximately 85% of which are singletons. CDR3 length equals 12 residues. Per the germline V gene, CDR1 is SQVTM and CDR2 is ANQGSEA. Trimming pared 3 bases from V and 6 bases from J, leaving 11 bases between.

The source of this sequence is a man aged 25 to 45 who had recovered from COVID-19. Material for sequencing was PBMCs or T cells enriched from blood (not recorded which). The chain carries TRBV29-1 and TRBJ1-2, with a weak D call TRBD1 (5 bases). CDR3 DNA: TGCAGCGTTGACGCGGGGGGACATGGCTACACCTTC. It codes for CSVDAGGHGYTF.